This TCR beta chain is drawn from a study of T-cell reconstitution after alpha-beta-depleted transplantation in children. Findings of the study overall: After one year, T-cell counts and TCRbeta diversity mostly came from new T cells. There were reportedly several hundred expanded graft clones from which alpha-beta T cells came about two months after transplant. It was surviving recipient T cells and thymic progenitors that gave some patients high TCRbeta diversity at day 60.

In the case of this clonotype: What it binds is not known.

A TCRbeta library incorporating unique molecular identifiers was prepared. TCRdb re-called the PCR reads through MiXCR, storing one row per CDR3 protein. The profile shows hundreds of thousands of distinct CDR3 sequences, roughly 24% of them singletons. Trimming stripped 3 bases from V and 4 bases from J, with 4 bases between. Germline values: CDR1 SGHRS, CDR2 YFSETQ. The CDR3 extends over 11 amino acids. This sequence originates from a boy under three years old who had a stem cell transplant for acute myeloid leukemia, so the T cells may come from the graft donor. The material was PBMCs, mostly from graft donor cells, obtained 360 days after TCRalphabeta/CD19-depleted stem cell transplant. The chain joins TRBV5-1 to TRBJ1-2; D gene uncertain. CDR3 region: CASSSPYGYTF. As DNA, the CDR3 is TGCGCCAGCAGCTCGCCCTATGGCTACACCTTC.